This TCR beta chain originates from a study of multiple sclerosis patients with progressive multifocal leukoencephalopathy. Study conclusions and caveats: It is unclear whether the findings reflect JC virus infection or general immunocompromise. In most PML patients, TRB repertoires appeared less diverse by entropy.

Trimming cost V 0 bases and J 7 bases, with 9 bases left between them. Germline V gene lookup returns CDR1 KGHSH and CDR2 LQKENI. The CDR3 sequence is 13 residues long. Method: immunoSEQ multiplex PCR; TCRdb's copy keeps in-frame clones and lacks some. This table holds approximately 35,000 clones, roughly 87% found once. Time point in this sample: time of PML onset. In regard to this clone: The target antigen is unknown.

The sample consisted of PBMCs, taken from a patient treated with natalizumab. This TCR derives from a human donor with progressive multifocal leukoencephalopathy. The chain links TRBV18 to TRBJ1-2; D remains unclear. The CDR3 DNA reads TGTGCCAGCTCACCACCTGACCGGCGTGGCTACACCTTC. Protein: CASSPPDRRGYTF. Variable domain in full (rest from reference TRBV18 and TRBJ1-2): NAGVMQNPRHLVRRRGQEARLRCSPMKGHSHVYWYRQLPEEGLKFMVYLQKENIIDESGMPKERFSAEFPKEGPSILRIQQVVRGDSAAYFCASSPPDRRGYTFGSGTRLTVV.